Listed here are 27 T cell receptor beta chains from one sample, sequenced in a study of tissue T cells after allogeneic stem cell transplantation. Clones were sequenced by immunoSEQ multiplex PCR, and TCRdb holds only the in-frame ones, with some missing. The table lists about 48,000 clones, around 70% of them singletons, with 0.5% to 0.65% in the top ten. The sample consisted of sorted cells pooled from one or two spleens. The source is a pool of C57BL/6 mice in good health.

Of note for this clone: Germline and genes here are mouse. The read halts 1 residue ahead of the CDR3 end, with the missing end drawn from the germline J gene. This chain joins TRBV29 and TRBJ1-1, with no clear D. The CDR3 consists of 11 residues. The germline V gene has CDR1 MSHET and CDR2 SYDVDS. The germline V and J ends were trimmed by 2 bases and 7 bases, with 5 bases remaining between them. The CDR3: CASSLPLEVFF. CDR3 DNA, as far as it was read: TGTGCTAGCAGTTTACCCCTAGAAGTCTTC.

This clone has more than one count but fewer than ten. Mouse gene names apply. Read coverage stops 1 residue before the CDR3 terminus; the germline J gene supplies the remainder. This chain connects TRBV13-3 to TRBJ2-5, with 8 bases identical to TRBD2. V was clipped by 2 bases and J by 10 bases; unmatched bases: 3. The CDR3 spans 12 residues. Germline V gene sequence: CDR1 NNHDY, CDR2 SYVADS. CDR3: CASSEGGGPQYF. The DNA read from the CDR3 is TGTGCCAGCAGTGAAGGGGGGGGGCCCCAGTAC. Full variable domain (missing parts from reference TRBV13-3 and TRBJ2-5): EAAVTQSPRSKVAVTGGKVTLSCHQTNNHDYMYWYRQDTGHGLRLIHYSYVADSTEKGDIPDGYKASRPSQENFSLILELASLSQTAVYFCASSEGGGPQYFGPGTRLLVL.

Comments on this clone: The gene symbols are mouse symbols. The sequence runs out 1 residue before the end of the CDR3; the remainder is reconstructed from the germline J gene. The chain combines TRBV13-1 with TRBJ2-5; 9 nucleotides align to TRBD1. The V gene end was trimmed by 2 bases and the J gene end by 5 bases; junction bases not matched to a gene: 6. CDR3 length: 15 amino acids. The germline CDR1 and CDR2 sequences are NSHNY and SYGAGN. CDR3 loop: CASSEGTGRGDTQYF. The DNA read from the CDR3 is TGTGCCAGCAGTGAAGGGACAGGGAGGGGAGACACCCAGTAC.

About this clone itself: Mouse germline and gene names are used. Sequencing ends 1 residue short of the CDR3 end; the germline J gene provides the rest. J is TRBJ1-1 and V is TRBV5, with D possibly being TRBD1 (5 bases). Trimming removed 0 bases from V and 1 base from J, with 9 bases in between. Germline loops: CDR1 LGHNA, CDR2 YNLKQL (reference sequence). The CDR3 has 15 residues. CDR3 DNA (partial): TGTGCCAGCAGCCAAGATATAGGACAAAACACAGAAGTCTTC. Encoded protein: CASSQDIGQNTEVF. The entire CDR3 protein is CASSQDIGQNTEVFF.

Of note for this clone: Genes and germline are mouse. The CDR3 extends 1 residue past the end of the read, so its final part is completed from the germline J gene. J is TRBJ2-3 and V is TRBV21; D remains ambiguous. TRBV21 is an ORF, and what it does is uncertain. CDR3 size: 14 residues. V was cut by 5 bases and J by 0 bases, with 9 bases left in between. Partial CDR3 DNA: TGTGCTAGCAGTTACAAATCTAGTGCAGAAACGCTGTAT. Translated: CASSYKSSAETLY. The CDR3 in full is CASSYKSSAETLYF.

Of note for this clone: Gene names denote mouse genes. The observed sequence ends 1 residue before the CDR3 terminus, with the missing tail filled in from the germline J gene. This chain joins TRBV20 and TRBJ2-5; 10 positions match TRBD2. The CDR3 sequence is 13 residues long. Germline values: CDR1 GFQATS, CDR2 STVNSAI. V was clipped by 1 base and J by 5 bases; unmatched bases: 0. The covered CDR3 bases are TGTGGTGCTAGGGGACTGGGGGGAGACACCCAGTAC. Translated, it gives CGARGLGGDTQY. The whole CDR3 is CGARGLGGDTQYF.

This clone was counted only a few times. The genes are named according to mouse. The sequence runs out 1 residue before the end of the CDR3; the remainder is reconstructed from the germline J gene. The chain recombines TRBV20 with TRBJ2-3; the D is unclear. The CDR3 has 12 amino acids. The V gene's germline CDR1 is GFQATS and CDR2 STVNSAI. The V and J ends lost 1 base and 0 bases respectively, with 2 bases between them. The CDR3: CGARGSAETLYF. Incomplete CDR3 DNA: TGTGGTGCTAGGGGGAGTGCAGAAACGCTGTAT.

As regards this clone: Gene and germline names: mouse. The CDR3 is cut off 1 residue early in the read; its end comes from the germline J gene. This chain connects TRBV19 to TRBJ2-3; D is perhaps TRBD1 (6 bases). With 6 bases removed from V and 0 bases from J, the gap between germline ends came to 11 bases. Germline V gene data show CDR1 as FNHDT and CDR2 as SITEND (reference sequence). The CDR3 is 14 residues long. CDR3 region: CASTHRASAETLYF. The DNA read from the CDR3 is TGTGCCAGCACCCACAGGGCTAGTGCAGAAACGCTGTAT.

This clone appeared a single time. Germline and genes here are mouse. The read falls 1 residue short of the CDR3 end, and the missing part is taken from the germline J gene. The rearrangement uses TRBV5 and TRBJ1-1; 12 bases are shared with TRBD1. Germline V gene data show CDR1 as LGHNA and CDR2 as YNLKQL (reference sequence). Trimming removed 4 bases from V and 0 bases from J; junction bases left unmatched: 6. The CDR3 is 17 amino acids. The CDR3 is CASSPGTGGLANTEVFF. CDR3 DNA, as far as it was read: TGTGCCAGCAGCCCCGGGACAGGGGGCCTTGCAAACACAGAAGTCTTC.

A remark on this clone: Mouse names are used for the genes. Read data end 1 residue before the CDR3 end; the end is taken from the germline J gene. The V call is TRBV24, the J call TRBJ2-4; TRBD1 is a possible D gene (5 bases). V shed 3 bases and J shed 1 base, with 14 bases lying between them. Germline CDR1 and CDR2: KGHTA and FRNEEI. The CDR3 has 16 amino acids. The covered CDR3 bases are TGTGCCAGCAGTCTAAGGCAGGGAGGGCGTCAAAACACCTTGTAC. Translated, it gives CASSLRQGGRQNTLY. The CDR3, in full, reads CASSLRQGGRQNTLYF.

This clone was recorded only once. Mouse names are used for the genes. With the read ending 1 residue before the CDR3 end, the germline J gene is used to fill in that end. This chain links TRBV19 with TRBJ1-2; D is undetermined. Germline assignment: CDR1 FNHDT and CDR2 SITEND (reference sequence). The CDR3 has 13 amino acids. Between the trimmed V and J ends, which lost 0 bases and 0 bases, there was a span of 3 bases. Incomplete CDR3 DNA: TGTGCCAGCAGTATAGGGACAAACTCCGACTACACC. It translates to CASSIGTNSDYT. The whole CDR3 reads CASSIGTNSDYTF.

About this clone itself: Gene and germline names: mouse. The read ends 1 residue shy of where the CDR3 ends; the end is completed using the germline J gene. The chain uses TRBV31 and TRBJ2-4, with 14 bases lining up with TRBD2. The CDR3 contains 14 residues. The germline V gene encodes CDR1 GKSSPN and CDR2 SITVG. The CDR3 bases that were read are TGTGCTCGGGACTGGGGGGGCGATCAAAACACCTTGTAC. Its translation is CARDWGGDQNTLY. The CDR3 in its entirety is CARDWGGDQNTLYF.

Details on this clone: These gene names are mouse names. The read stops 1 residue short of the end of the CDR3; the missing end is completed from the germline J gene. The chain couples TRBV4 to TRBJ2-5; 9 bases line up with TRBD1. CDR3 length: 14 amino acids. J gave up 6 bases and V 5 bases, and 6 bases lay outside the gene matches. Germline V CDR1 and CDR2: LGHDT, YNNKQL (reference sequence). CDR3 sequence: CASSVQGAGDTQYF. The CDR3 bases that were read are TGTGCCAGCAGCGTACAGGGGGCGGGGGACACCCAGTAC.

A note on this clone: Genes and germline come from the mouse. The chain's CDR3 is CASSPLGGHAEQFF. The CDR3 DNA, read in part, is TGTGCCAGCAGCCCACTGGGGGGGCATGCTGAGCAGTTC. The chain combines TRBV19 with TRBJ2-1, with TRBD2 matching 11 bases. Read sequence stops 1 residue before the CDR3 end, and the germline J gene provides the missing end. The germline gives CDR1 FNHDT, CDR2 SITEND (reference sequence). V was clipped by 5 bases and J by 5 bases; unmatched bases: 3. CDR3 length equals 14 residues.

This clone was detected only a few times. Mouse gene names apply. The read terminates 1 residue ahead of where the CDR3 ends, so the germline J gene completes it. The chain combines TRBV13-1 with TRBJ1-5; TRBD1 matches 8 bases. This CDR3 is built from 14 residues. With 5 bases clipped from V and 4 bases from J, the junction kept 5 bases outside the gene matches. Germline CDR1 is NSHNY and CDR2 is SYGAGN. CDR3 sequence: CASRPGQVNQAPLF. The covered CDR3 bases are TGTGCCAGCAGACCGGGACAGGTGAACCAGGCTCCGCTT. The entire variable domain, with the rest obtained from reference TRBV13-1 and TRBJ1-5, is as follows: EAAVTQSPRNKVTVTGGNVTLSCRQTNSHNYMYWYRQDTGHGLRLIHYSYGAGNLRIGDVPDGYKATRTTQEDFFLLLELASPSQTSLYFCASRPGQVNQAPLFGEGTRLSVL.

Of note for this clone: The listed genes are named as in mouse. Read data end 1 residue before the CDR3 end; the end is taken from the germline J gene. This chain uses TRBV19 with TRBJ1-1, with 7 bases aligning to TRBD1. J lost 7 bases, V lost 2 bases, and 2 bases had no gene match. Per the germline V gene, CDR1 is FNHDT and CDR2 is SITEND (reference sequence). The length of the CDR3 is 12 residues. Partial CDR3 DNA: TGTGCCAGCAGTATGGGGGACAGAGAAGTCTTC. Translation: CASSMGDREVF. The whole CDR3 sequence is CASSMGDREVFF.

This clone was seen only a few times. The germline and genes are mouse ones. The read ends 1 residue shy of where the CDR3 ends; the end is completed using the germline J gene. J is TRBJ2-7 and V is TRBV4; 13 bases line up with TRBD2. Germline CDR1 LGHDT, CDR2 YNNKQL (reference sequence). The ends lost 5 bases at V and 6 bases at J; junction bases unmatched: 4. The CDR3 consists of 14 residues. The CDR3 DNA, read in part, is TGTGCCAGCAGCCCCCGGGACTGGGGGGGTGAACAGTAC. Translation gives CASSPRDWGGEQY. The complete CDR3 sequence is CASSPRDWGGEQYF.

With regard to this clone: The genes are named according to mouse. The CDR3 end lies 1 residue beyond the end of the read and is filled in from the germline J gene. The chain has TRBV5 and TRBJ2-3; D might be TRBD2 (6 bases). The CDR3 is made up of 13 amino acids. V lost 2 bases and J lost 5, with 8 bases in between. Germline V gene sequence: CDR1 LGHNA, CDR2 YNLKQL (reference sequence). CDR3 residues: CASSQTGIETLYF. The DNA read from the CDR3 is TGTGCCAGCAGCCAAACTGGGATAGAAACGCTGTAT.

On this clone: Gene names and germline refer to mouse. The read finishes 1 residue shy of the CDR3 end, and the germline J gene is used to complete it. The genes are TRBV13-2 and TRBJ2-5, with D unclear. Germline loops: CDR1 NNHNN, CDR2 SYGAGS (reference sequence). CDR3 size: 13 residues. V lost 2 bases to trimming and J lost 0 bases, with 4 bases between them. The CDR3 is CASGDRNQDTQYF. The CDR3 bases that were read are TGTGCCAGCGGTGACAGAAACCAAGACACCCAGTAC.

Points on this clone: The germline and genes are mouse ones. The read comes to an end 1 residue before the CDR3 does, leaving the germline J gene to fill in the end. The J gene is TRBJ1-1, the V gene TRBV1; D remains ambiguous. V dropped 3 bases and J dropped 0 bases, with 11 bases sitting between them. Germline V gives CDR1 NSQYPW, CDR2 LRSPGD (reference sequence). This CDR3 comprises 15 residues. The CDR3 region is CTCSALTPANTEVFF. The part of the CDR3 DNA that was read is TGCACCTGCAGTGCCCTGACACCTGCAAACACAGAAGTCTTC.

In the case of this clone: Gene names follow the mouse nomenclature. The read terminates 1 residue before the CDR3 end, so the remaining end is supplied by the germline J gene. The chain links TRBV12-1 to TRBJ2-4, with TRBD1 identical over 8 bases. The length of the CDR3 is 15 residues. J gave up 0 bases and V 0 bases, and 1 base lay outside the gene matches. Germline CDR1 reads SGHSN; CDR2 reads HYEKVE. Incomplete CDR3 DNA: TGTGCCAGCTCTCTCGACAGGGGTAGTCAAAACACCTTGTAC. The encoded protein is CASSLDRGSQNTLY. The CDR3, in full, reads CASSLDRGSQNTLYF.

Notes on this clone: Gene names denote mouse genes. The sequenced fragment ends 1 residue before the CDR3 boundary, so the rest is inferred from the germline J gene. V usage is TRBV2 and J usage is TRBJ2-5; D not resolved. Trimming took 0 bases from V and 2 from J, leaving 12 bases between them. This CDR3 has 16 amino acids. From germline, CDR1 is LGHNA and CDR2 YSYQKL. Partial CDR3 DNA: TGTGCCAGCAGCCAAGAAGCGGGAAAGGCCCAAGACACCCAGTAC. It specifies CASSQEAGKAQDTQY. The whole CDR3 reads CASSQEAGKAQDTQYF.

On this clone: Here the gene names and germline are mouse. The read ends 1 residue early relative to the CDR3; the germline J gene fills the gap. The chain has TRBV13-3 and TRBJ1-3, with D uncertain. Trimming removed 4 bases at V and 0 bases at J, with 5 bases between. The CDR3 covers 13 residues. Germline loops: CDR1 NNHDY, CDR2 SYVADS. The CDR3 sequence is CASSPASGNTLYF. The sequenced part of the CDR3 DNA is TGTGCCAGCAGTCCAGCTTCTGGAAATACGCTCTAT.

For this clone: These gene names are mouse names. The read ends 1 residue shy of where the CDR3 ends; the end is completed using the germline J gene. The genes are TRBV3 and TRBJ1-4; a weak D match, TRBD1 (5 bases). Germline lookup yields CDR1 SNHLY and CDR2 FYNGKV (reference sequence). Between the trimmed V and J ends, which lost 5 bases and 0 bases, there was a span of 10 bases. The CDR3 contains 15 residues. CDR3 loop: CASSPTEFSNERLFF. CDR3 bases read: TGTGCCAGCAGCCCGACAGAATTTTCCAACGAAAGATTATTT.

This clone showed up just once. The genes and germline here are from mouse. The read gets to within 1 residue of the CDR3 end, and the germline J gene fills in the rest. The chain links TRBV15 to TRBJ1-4; TRBD1 agrees at 9 bases. J gave up 0 bases and V 6 bases, and 5 bases lay outside the gene matches. Per the germline V gene, CDR1 is SGHND and CDR2 is FRSKSL. The CDR3 sequence is 16 residues long. Partial CDR3 DNA: TGTGCCAGCAGGTCACAGGGGGCAATTTCCAACGAAAGATTATTT. It yields the protein CASRSQGAISNERLF. The full CDR3 reads CASRSQGAISNERLFF.

A remark on this clone: The genes and germline here are from mouse. The sequenced CDR3 bases are TGTGCCAGCAGTATAGCTGGGACAAATAACTATGCTGAGCAGTTC. Translated: CASSIAGTNNYAEQF. From start to end, the CDR3 is CASSIAGTNNYAEQFF. The chain uses TRBV19 and TRBJ2-1; maybe TRBD1 (6 bases). The read is 1 residue too short to cover the CDR3 end, so that end is filled in from the germline J gene. The CDR3 has 16 residues. Germline V gives CDR1 FNHDT, CDR2 SITEND (reference sequence). V was trimmed by 0 bases and J by 0 bases, leaving 10 bases between them.

This clone came up a few times. Genes and germline come from the mouse. The observed sequence ends 1 residue before the CDR3 terminus, with the missing tail filled in from the germline J gene. This chain uses TRBV13-3 with TRBJ2-7; TRBD2 matches 8 bases. V lost 2 bases to trimming and J lost 3 bases; unmatched junction nucleotides: 4. Germline values: CDR1 NNHDY, CDR2 SYVADS. The CDR3 length is 14 residues. The CDR3 spells CASSERGGDYEQYF. CDR3 bases read: TGTGCCAGCAGTGAGCGGGGGGGCGACTATGAACAGTAC.